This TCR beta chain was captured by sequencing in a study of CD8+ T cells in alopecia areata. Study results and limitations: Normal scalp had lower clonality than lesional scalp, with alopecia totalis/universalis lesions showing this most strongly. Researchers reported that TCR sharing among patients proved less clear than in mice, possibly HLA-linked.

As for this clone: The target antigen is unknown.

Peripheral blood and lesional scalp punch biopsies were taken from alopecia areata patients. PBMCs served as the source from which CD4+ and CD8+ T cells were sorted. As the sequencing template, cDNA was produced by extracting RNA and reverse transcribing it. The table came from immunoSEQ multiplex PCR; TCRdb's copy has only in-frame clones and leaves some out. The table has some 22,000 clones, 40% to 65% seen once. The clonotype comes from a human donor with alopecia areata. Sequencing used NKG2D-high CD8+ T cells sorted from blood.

Here the CDR3 DNA reads TGCGCCAGCAGTGAGGACTGGCGCAATGAGCAGTTCTTC. This sequence encodes CASSEDWRNEQFF. This chain connects TRBV10-2 to TRBJ2-1; D unresolved. CDR1 and CDR2 from the germline V gene are WSHSY and SAAADI. The CDR3 loop spans 13 amino acids. The V end lost 2 bases, the J end lost 6 bases, and 8 bases lay between the germline ends.